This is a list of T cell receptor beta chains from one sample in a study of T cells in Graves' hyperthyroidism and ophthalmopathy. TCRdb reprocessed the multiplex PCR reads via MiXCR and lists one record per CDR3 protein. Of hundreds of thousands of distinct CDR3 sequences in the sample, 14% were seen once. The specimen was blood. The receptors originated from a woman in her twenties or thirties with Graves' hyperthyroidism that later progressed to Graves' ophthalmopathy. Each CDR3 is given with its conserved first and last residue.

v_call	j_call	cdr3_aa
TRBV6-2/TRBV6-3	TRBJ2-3	CASSGGGFTDTQYF
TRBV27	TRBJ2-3	CASSRLAGSTDTQYF
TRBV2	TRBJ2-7	CASTVTSGLYEQYF
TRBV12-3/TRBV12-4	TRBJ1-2	CASTRQGYYGYTF
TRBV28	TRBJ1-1	CASSHLPIMGPGFSKPEAFF
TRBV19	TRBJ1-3	CASTRQGSGNTIYF
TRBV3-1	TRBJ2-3	CASSQGQLSRAQYF
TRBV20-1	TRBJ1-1	CSAMSGGLEAFF
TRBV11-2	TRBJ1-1	CASTLKRAGLVNTEAFF
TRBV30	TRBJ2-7	CAWNVAAYEQYF
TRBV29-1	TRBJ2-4	CSVEGREGPNIQYF
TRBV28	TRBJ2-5	CASRRDGGGTLSRETQYF
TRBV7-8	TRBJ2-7	CASIGPVRNEQYF
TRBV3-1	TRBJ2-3	CASSPPPGQGMSTDTQYF
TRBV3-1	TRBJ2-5	CASSRVGQSQETQYF
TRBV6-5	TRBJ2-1	CASSWYRDSYNEQFF
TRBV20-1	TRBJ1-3	CSARGRRGFRNTIYF
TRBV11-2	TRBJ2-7	CASSFADYEQYF
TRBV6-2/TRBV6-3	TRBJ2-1	CASSYPRLHNEQFF
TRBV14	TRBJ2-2	CASSHPSLWGNTGELFF
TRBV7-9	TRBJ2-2	CASSSGTGYTGELFF
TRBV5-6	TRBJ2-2	CASSLLRLNTGELFF
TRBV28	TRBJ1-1	CASRLGDRHTEAFF
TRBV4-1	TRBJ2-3	CASSQPPFRLAGRTDTQYF
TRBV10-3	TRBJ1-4	CAGRSGINEKLFF
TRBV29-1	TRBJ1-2	CSVDPNYGYTF
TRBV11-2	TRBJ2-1	CASSRDYASGTYNEQFF